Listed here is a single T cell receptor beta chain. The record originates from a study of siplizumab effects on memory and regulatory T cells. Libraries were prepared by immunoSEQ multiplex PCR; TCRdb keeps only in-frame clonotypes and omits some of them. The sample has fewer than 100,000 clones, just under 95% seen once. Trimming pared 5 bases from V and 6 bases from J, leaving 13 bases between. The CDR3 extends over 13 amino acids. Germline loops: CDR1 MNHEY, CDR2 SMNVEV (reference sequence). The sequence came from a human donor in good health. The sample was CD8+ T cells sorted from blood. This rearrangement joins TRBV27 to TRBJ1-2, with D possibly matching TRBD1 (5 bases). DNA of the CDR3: TGTGCCAGCAGTCCTACGGGGGGACATGGCTACACCTTC. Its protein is CASSPTGGHGYTF.